This T cell receptor beta chain was profiled in a study of blood T cell repertoires in COVID-19. Clones were sequenced by immunoSEQ multiplex PCR, and TCRdb holds only the in-frame ones, with some missing. Here the sample spans 150,000 to 250,000 clones, roughly 84% being singletons. The sample holds a few counts of this clone. The V end lost 0 bases, the J end lost 2 bases, and 14 bases lay between the germline ends. This CDR3 spans 16 amino acids. Per germline, CDR1 SGHTS and CDR2 YDEGEE. The V and J genes are TRBV5-8 and TRBJ1-1, with D possibly being TRBD1 (6 bases). Sequencing was carried out using PBMCs or T cells enriched from blood (not recorded which). The receptor was derived from a man in his forties who had recovered from COVID-19. The CDR3 coding sequence is TGTGCCAGCAGCTTGGAGGGGGTCAGCTTCAACACTGAAGCTTTCTTT. It codes for CASSLEGVSFNTEAFF.